The 26 T cell receptor beta chains below come from one sample, sequenced in a study of patients and donors after allogeneic stem cell transplantation. TCRdb analysed the RT-PCR reads with MiXCR anew, one entry per CDR3 protein. The table lists over 130,000 distinct CDR3 sequences, 37% of them singletons, with 50% in the top ten. The sample taken for sequencing was blood, either unsorted or a sorted T cell fraction (not recorded which). The source is a human donor who was either an allogeneic HSCT recipient or a stem cell or donor lymphocyte infusion donor (not recorded which). It is not recorded whose cells these are; they may come from a transplant donor.

V gene TRBV6-6 combines with J gene TRBJ2-5; D tentatively reads TRBD1 or TRBD2 (5 bases each). The germline V gene encodes CDR1 MNHNY and CDR2 SVGAGI (reference sequence). This CDR3 contains 11 residues. V was pared by 8 bases and J by 5 bases, with 9 bases between. In DNA, the CDR3 is TGTGCCAGCGAGGGGCCGGAGACCCAGTACTTC. Translated, it gives CASEGPETQYF.

This chain joins TRBV5-1 and TRBJ2-3, with a weak D call TRBD1 (5 bases). Trimming removed 0 bases from V and 5 bases from J, with 13 bases in between. Germline values: CDR1 SGHRS, CDR2 YFSETQ. The length of the CDR3 is 15 residues. CDR3 nucleotide sequence: TGCGCCAGCAGCTTGGCTGGGGCATGGGGAGATACGCAGTATTTT. This translates into CASSLAGAWGDTQYF.

J is TRBJ1-6 and V is TRBV30; possible D gene TRBD1, 6 bases. CDR3 length: 15 residues. CDR1 and CDR2 (germline): GTSNPN, SVGIG (reference sequence). Trimming left V 4 bases short and J 5 bases short, with 15 bases between. DNA of the CDR3: TGTGCCTGGACTAAAAGGGACACCGATAATTCACCCCTCCACTTT. It translates to CAWTKRDTDNSPLHF.

Comment on this clonotype: A junction boundary mismatches the germline segment, possibly from a read error. The chain recombines TRBV6-6 with TRBJ1-1, with no clear D. CDR3 length: 11 residues. The V gene's germline CDR1 is MNHNY and CDR2 SVGAGI (reference sequence). CDR3 DNA sequence: TGTGCGGTGGGGTTAAACACTGAAACTTTCTTT. Protein: CAVGLNTETFF.

The chain links TRBV6-2 or TRBV6-3 to TRBJ2-7, with no clear D. V lost 0 bases to trimming and J lost 6 bases, with 15 bases between them. The CDR3 contains 15 residues. From germline, CDR1 is MNHEY and CDR2 SVGEGT. CDR3 DNA sequence: TGTGCCAGCAGTTACTCCAAGACCACGCACGCCGAGCAGTACTTC. Protein product: CASSYSKTTHAEQYF.

In this sample, this clonotype turned up once. This chain uses TRBV30 with TRBJ2-2; D is tentatively TRBD1 or TRBD2 (6 bases each). From germline, CDR1 is GTSNPN and CDR2 SVGIG (reference sequence). V was pared by 3 bases and J by 8 bases, with 10 bases between. The CDR3 has 12 amino acids. CDR3 sequence (DNA): TGTGCCTGGAGGCCGGGGGCGGGGGAGCTGTTTTTT. Its protein product is CAWRPGAGELFF.

The gene calls are TRBV12-3 or TRBV12-4 and TRBJ1-5; D not resolved. This CDR3 has 13 residues. Deletions cut 4 bases from V and 4 bases from J, with 8 bases between. This CDR3 reads CASSSSLNQPQHF. Here the CDR3 DNA reads TGTGCCAGCAGTTCTAGCCTGAATCAGCCCCAGCATTTT.

The chain carries TRBV5-1 and TRBJ2-1; D gene uncertain. The CDR3 has 11 amino acids. Germline V gene data show CDR1 as SGHRS and CDR2 as YFSETQ. Trimming left V 4 bases short and J 5 bases short, with 4 bases between. CDR3 sequence (DNA): TGCGCCAGCAGCCACAACAATGAGCAGTTCTTC. Translation gives CASSHNNEQFF.

The chain combines TRBV4-1 with TRBJ1-1, with a weak D call TRBD1 (5 bases). Germline lookup yields CDR1 MGHRA and CDR2 YSYEKL. V was clipped by 3 bases and J by 4 bases, with 15 bases between them. CDR3 length: 15 amino acids. The CDR3 here is CASSQSGGEGTEAFF. The CDR3 DNA follows: TGCGCCAGCAGCCAGTCAGGAGGGGAAGGCACTGAAGCTTTCTTT.

The chain couples TRBV18 to TRBJ2-1; D might be TRBD2 (5 bases). V was pared by 3 bases and J by 2 bases, with 14 bases between. Per germline, CDR1 KGHSH and CDR2 LQKENI. The CDR3 contains 16 residues. CDR3 loop: CASSPEAHWTYNEQFF. The CDR3 bases are TGTGCCAGCTCACCGGAGGCGCACTGGACCTACAATGAGCAGTTCTTC.

This sequence joins TRBV7-6 and TRBJ2-1, with TRBD2 matching over 13 bases. This CDR3 has 18 amino acids. Germline V gene sequence: CDR1 SGHVS, CDR2 FNYEAQ. V lost 5 bases and J lost 2; bases outside the gene matches: 9. The CDR3 sequence: CASSEAPTSGGTYNEQFF. In DNA, the CDR3 is TGTGCCAGCAGCGAAGCTCCGACTAGCGGGGGGACCTACAATGAGCAGTTCTTC.

This clonotype has more than one count but fewer than ten. V is TRBV12-3 or TRBV12-4 and J is TRBJ1-4, with 10 positions matching TRBD1. Trimming removed 4 bases from V and 8 bases from J; junction bases left unmatched: 4. CDR3 length equals 14 residues. DNA of the CDR3: TGTGCCAGCAGTTGGGACAGGGGTAGGGAAAAACTGTTTTTT. Protein product: CASSWDRGREKLFF.

This clonotype was picked up a small number of times. This CDR3 reads CASSLRSGNYGYTF. CDR3 in DNA: TGTGCCAGCAGTCTAAGGTCCGGGAACTATGGCTACACCTTC. This chain links TRBV27 with TRBJ1-2; D remains unclear. CDR3 size: 14 residues. Germline V gene lookup returns CDR1 MNHEY and CDR2 SMNVEV (reference sequence). Trimming pared 5 bases from V and 2 bases from J, leaving 12 bases between.

This chain links TRBV15 with TRBJ2-3; D is perhaps TRBD1 (5 bases). Germline CDR1 is LNHNV and CDR2 is YYDKDF (reference sequence). Deletions cut 1 base from V and 4 bases from J, with 9 bases between. There are 14 residues in the CDR3. CDR3 residues: CATSRGSGSDTQYF. For the CDR3, the DNA is TGTGCCACCAGCAGAGGGTCAGGGTCAGATACGCAGTATTTT.

This clonotype was seen a single time. The chain has TRBV15 and TRBJ1-5; unclear D gene. Trimming stripped 7 bases from V and 7 bases from J, with 2 bases between. The CDR3 consists of 9 residues. CDR1 is LNHNV, CDR2 YYDKDF, per germline (reference sequence). CDR3 sequence reads: CATNQPQHF. The CDR3 DNA follows: TGTGCCACCAACCAGCCCCAGCATTTT.

This chain connects TRBV7-6 to TRBJ1-2, with TRBD1 identical over 7 bases. CDR1 and CDR2 from the germline V gene are SGHVS and FNYEAQ. Trimming at V came to 5 bases and at J to 4 bases, leaving 7 bases not matched to a gene. CDR3 length: 14 residues. The CDR3 coding sequence is TGTGCCAGCAGCCAAAGGGGGCTGAGCTATGGCTACACCTTC. Translation: CASSQRGLSYGYTF. The full variable domain, its missing parts supplied by reference TRBV7-6 and TRBJ1-2, is GAGVSQSPRYKVTKRGQDVALRCDPISGHVSLYWYRQALGQGPEFLTYFNYEAQQDKSGLPNDRFSAERPEGSISTLTIQRTEQRDSAMYRCASSQRGLSYGYTFGSGTRLTVV.

This chain links TRBV12-5 with TRBJ1-1; TRBD1 might be the D (6 bases). Germline assignment: CDR1 LGHNT and CDR2 FRNRAP. This CDR3 is built from 13 residues. V was clipped by 5 bases and J by 7 bases, with 14 bases between them. In DNA, the CDR3 is TGTGCTAGTGGTGTGCTAGGGGGAGGTGAAGCTTTCTTT. It encodes CASGVLGGGEAFF.

This clonotype was found a few times. This chain connects TRBV12-3 or TRBV12-4 to TRBJ2-1; 8 nucleotides agree with TRBD1. The CDR3 totals 18 residues. The J segment lost 5 bases and the V segment lost 0 bases, leaving 12 bases of the junction unmatched. The CDR3 coding sequence is TGTGCCAGCAGTTTAGCCCCAGGGGACAGGTGGTTCCACAATGAGCAGTTCTTC. It codes for CASSLAPGDRWFHNEQFF.

The chain uses TRBV5-1 and TRBJ1-6; the match to TRBD1 covers 7 bases. Germline V CDR1 and CDR2: SGHRS, YFSETQ. V trimming: 0 bases; J trimming: 6 bases; junction bases outside the gene matches: 3. The CDR3 consists of 15 residues. DNA of the CDR3: TGCGCCAGCAGCTTGGAGGGGGCACGTAATTCACCCCTCCACTTT. As protein: CASSLEGARNSPLHF.

The chain is built from TRBV15 and TRBJ2-7, with D possibly matching TRBD1 (6 bases). Trimming shortened V by 3 bases and J by 3 bases, and 12 bases separated the two germline ends. This CDR3 has 14 residues. The V gene's germline CDR1 is LNHNV and CDR2 YYDKDF (reference sequence). The CDR3 protein is CATSRGRGNYEQYF. The DNA of the CDR3 is TGTGCCACCAGCAGGGGAAGGGGGAACTACGAGCAGTACTTC.

This clonotype was observed a handful of times. V is TRBV20-1 and J is TRBJ1-5; D not resolved. V lost 3 bases and J lost 0, with 6 bases in between. This CDR3 is 13 amino acids long. Germline values: CDR1 DFQATT, CDR2 SNEGSKA (reference sequence). The CDR3: CSASQTSNQPQHF. The DNA of the CDR3 is TGCAGTGCTAGCCAGACTAGCAATCAGCCCCAGCATTTT.

The CDR3 is CASRDNSYEQYF. In nucleotides, the CDR3 is TGTGCCAGCAGGGACAACTCCTACGAGCAGTACTTC. The V and J genes are TRBV25-1 and TRBJ2-7; tentatively, D is TRBD1 (5 bases). Germline values: CDR1 MGHDK, CDR2 SYGVNS. Trimming shortened V by 6 bases and J by 0 bases, and 6 bases separated the two germline ends. The CDR3 sequence is 12 residues long.

The chain recombines TRBV6-5 with TRBJ2-1; 8 bases agree with TRBD2. The V segment lost 6 bases and the J segment 8 bases; nucleotides outside the gene matches: 12. The CDR3 sequence is 15 residues long. CDR1 MNHEY and CDR2 SVGAGI come from the germline V gene. The CDR3 nucleotides read TGTGCCAGCAGCCCCCTGGCGGGGGGCCCCCATGAGCAGTTCTTC. Protein product: CASSPLAGGPHEQFF.

The chain recombines TRBV9 with TRBJ1-2; tentatively, D is TRBD1 (5 bases). Trimming pared 0 bases from V and 4 bases from J, leaving 13 bases between. Germline V gives CDR1 SGDLS, CDR2 YYNGEE. This CDR3 is built from 15 residues. CDR3 in amino acids: CASSVALGASYGYTF. The DNA for the CDR3 is TGTGCCAGCAGCGTAGCTCTAGGGGCGAGCTATGGCTACACCTTC.

The gene calls are TRBV7-9 and TRBJ1-2; 7 nucleotides match TRBD1. This CDR3 is built from 17 residues. Trimming at V came to 5 bases and at J to 1 base, leaving 13 bases not matched to a gene. CDR1 is SEHNR and CDR2 is FQNEAQ in the germline V gene (reference sequence). Here the CDR3 reads CASSAFGTAAVNYGYTF. The CDR3 DNA reads as TGTGCCAGCAGCGCCTTCGGGACAGCCGCTGTTAACTATGGCTACACCTTC.

The chain recombines TRBV12-3 or TRBV12-4 with TRBJ1-1; D is unclear. The CDR3 totals 14 residues. Trimming pared 4 bases from V and 1 base from J, leaving 10 bases between. In DNA, the CDR3 is TGTGCCAGCAGTTGGGGAACATCGAACACTGAAGCTTTCTTT. This gives the protein CASSWGTSNTEAFF.